This T cell receptor beta chain was sequenced for a study of early T cells in non-severe SARS-CoV-2 infection. Study-wide results and caveats: Reliance on VDJdb matching favored anti-spike CD8 responses; private and CD4 specificities were missed.

This clonotype was picked up a small number of times. The antigen is not known. The TCR library protocol was used to attach unique molecular identifiers. These identifiers were attached to individual cDNA molecules. TCRdb used MiXCR to reprocess the 5' RACE reads, holding one entry per CDR3 protein. The table includes 100,000 to 120,000 distinct CDR3 sequences, roughly an eighth detected once. There are 15 residues in the CDR3. Between the trimmed V and J ends, which lost 4 bases and 5 bases, there was a span of 18 bases. Germline CDR1 reads SGHRS; CDR2 reads YFSETQ. Sequencing used whole blood, obtained at baseline. The source is an adult who was a healthcare worker with PCR-confirmed SARS-CoV-2 infection or an uninfected control (not recorded which). This sequence joins TRBV5-1 and TRBJ1-1, with unresolved D. The CDR3 loop is CASSPRTHTETEAFF. The CDR3 nucleotides read TGCGCCAGCAGCCCCCGTACCCATACGGAGACTGAAGCTTTCTTT.